These T cell receptor beta chains were read from a single sample in a study of shared clonotypes between healthy human individuals. Produced via immunoSEQ multiplex PCR; TCRdb's table is partial and in-frame only. Found here are millions of clones, roughly 95% of them singletons; the top ten hold 0.9% to 1.4%. The sequenced material came from naive CD8+ T cells sorted from blood. These receptors were collected from a young man in good health. Both conserved end residues are trimmed from each CDR3. The D gene is left open where the match is weak.

>TRBV4-2|-
ASSQDQGEVNEQY
>TRBV9|TRBD1
ASSVGTGNTDTQY
>TRBV6-1|-
ASSEGGGKVNEQF
>TRBV30|TRBD1
AWGQGLTEAF
>TRBV6-5|-
ASSPMGAGYEQY
>TRBV27|TRBD2
ASAGASGIYNEQF
>TRBV29-1|-
SVEVAGAGETQY
>TRBV5-1|-
ASSLLAAGEQY
>TRBV5-1|-
ASSLLEGQAEQY
>TRBV28|TRBD1
ASSRHRDSYGYT
>TRBV19|TRBD1
ASSTLQGNEQF